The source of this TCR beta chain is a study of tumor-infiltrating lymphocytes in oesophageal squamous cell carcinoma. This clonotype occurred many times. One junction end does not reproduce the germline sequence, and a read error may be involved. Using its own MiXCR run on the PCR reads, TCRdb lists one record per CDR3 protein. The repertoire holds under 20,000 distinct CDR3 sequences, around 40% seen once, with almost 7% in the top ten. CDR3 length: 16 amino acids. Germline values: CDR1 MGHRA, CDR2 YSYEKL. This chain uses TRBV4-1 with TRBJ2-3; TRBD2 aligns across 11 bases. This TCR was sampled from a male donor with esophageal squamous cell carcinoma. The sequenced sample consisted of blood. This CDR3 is CASSQVGGIAGGPHYF. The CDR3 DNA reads TGCGCCAGCAGCCAAGTCGGGGGGATAGCGGGAGGGCCGCACTATTTT.